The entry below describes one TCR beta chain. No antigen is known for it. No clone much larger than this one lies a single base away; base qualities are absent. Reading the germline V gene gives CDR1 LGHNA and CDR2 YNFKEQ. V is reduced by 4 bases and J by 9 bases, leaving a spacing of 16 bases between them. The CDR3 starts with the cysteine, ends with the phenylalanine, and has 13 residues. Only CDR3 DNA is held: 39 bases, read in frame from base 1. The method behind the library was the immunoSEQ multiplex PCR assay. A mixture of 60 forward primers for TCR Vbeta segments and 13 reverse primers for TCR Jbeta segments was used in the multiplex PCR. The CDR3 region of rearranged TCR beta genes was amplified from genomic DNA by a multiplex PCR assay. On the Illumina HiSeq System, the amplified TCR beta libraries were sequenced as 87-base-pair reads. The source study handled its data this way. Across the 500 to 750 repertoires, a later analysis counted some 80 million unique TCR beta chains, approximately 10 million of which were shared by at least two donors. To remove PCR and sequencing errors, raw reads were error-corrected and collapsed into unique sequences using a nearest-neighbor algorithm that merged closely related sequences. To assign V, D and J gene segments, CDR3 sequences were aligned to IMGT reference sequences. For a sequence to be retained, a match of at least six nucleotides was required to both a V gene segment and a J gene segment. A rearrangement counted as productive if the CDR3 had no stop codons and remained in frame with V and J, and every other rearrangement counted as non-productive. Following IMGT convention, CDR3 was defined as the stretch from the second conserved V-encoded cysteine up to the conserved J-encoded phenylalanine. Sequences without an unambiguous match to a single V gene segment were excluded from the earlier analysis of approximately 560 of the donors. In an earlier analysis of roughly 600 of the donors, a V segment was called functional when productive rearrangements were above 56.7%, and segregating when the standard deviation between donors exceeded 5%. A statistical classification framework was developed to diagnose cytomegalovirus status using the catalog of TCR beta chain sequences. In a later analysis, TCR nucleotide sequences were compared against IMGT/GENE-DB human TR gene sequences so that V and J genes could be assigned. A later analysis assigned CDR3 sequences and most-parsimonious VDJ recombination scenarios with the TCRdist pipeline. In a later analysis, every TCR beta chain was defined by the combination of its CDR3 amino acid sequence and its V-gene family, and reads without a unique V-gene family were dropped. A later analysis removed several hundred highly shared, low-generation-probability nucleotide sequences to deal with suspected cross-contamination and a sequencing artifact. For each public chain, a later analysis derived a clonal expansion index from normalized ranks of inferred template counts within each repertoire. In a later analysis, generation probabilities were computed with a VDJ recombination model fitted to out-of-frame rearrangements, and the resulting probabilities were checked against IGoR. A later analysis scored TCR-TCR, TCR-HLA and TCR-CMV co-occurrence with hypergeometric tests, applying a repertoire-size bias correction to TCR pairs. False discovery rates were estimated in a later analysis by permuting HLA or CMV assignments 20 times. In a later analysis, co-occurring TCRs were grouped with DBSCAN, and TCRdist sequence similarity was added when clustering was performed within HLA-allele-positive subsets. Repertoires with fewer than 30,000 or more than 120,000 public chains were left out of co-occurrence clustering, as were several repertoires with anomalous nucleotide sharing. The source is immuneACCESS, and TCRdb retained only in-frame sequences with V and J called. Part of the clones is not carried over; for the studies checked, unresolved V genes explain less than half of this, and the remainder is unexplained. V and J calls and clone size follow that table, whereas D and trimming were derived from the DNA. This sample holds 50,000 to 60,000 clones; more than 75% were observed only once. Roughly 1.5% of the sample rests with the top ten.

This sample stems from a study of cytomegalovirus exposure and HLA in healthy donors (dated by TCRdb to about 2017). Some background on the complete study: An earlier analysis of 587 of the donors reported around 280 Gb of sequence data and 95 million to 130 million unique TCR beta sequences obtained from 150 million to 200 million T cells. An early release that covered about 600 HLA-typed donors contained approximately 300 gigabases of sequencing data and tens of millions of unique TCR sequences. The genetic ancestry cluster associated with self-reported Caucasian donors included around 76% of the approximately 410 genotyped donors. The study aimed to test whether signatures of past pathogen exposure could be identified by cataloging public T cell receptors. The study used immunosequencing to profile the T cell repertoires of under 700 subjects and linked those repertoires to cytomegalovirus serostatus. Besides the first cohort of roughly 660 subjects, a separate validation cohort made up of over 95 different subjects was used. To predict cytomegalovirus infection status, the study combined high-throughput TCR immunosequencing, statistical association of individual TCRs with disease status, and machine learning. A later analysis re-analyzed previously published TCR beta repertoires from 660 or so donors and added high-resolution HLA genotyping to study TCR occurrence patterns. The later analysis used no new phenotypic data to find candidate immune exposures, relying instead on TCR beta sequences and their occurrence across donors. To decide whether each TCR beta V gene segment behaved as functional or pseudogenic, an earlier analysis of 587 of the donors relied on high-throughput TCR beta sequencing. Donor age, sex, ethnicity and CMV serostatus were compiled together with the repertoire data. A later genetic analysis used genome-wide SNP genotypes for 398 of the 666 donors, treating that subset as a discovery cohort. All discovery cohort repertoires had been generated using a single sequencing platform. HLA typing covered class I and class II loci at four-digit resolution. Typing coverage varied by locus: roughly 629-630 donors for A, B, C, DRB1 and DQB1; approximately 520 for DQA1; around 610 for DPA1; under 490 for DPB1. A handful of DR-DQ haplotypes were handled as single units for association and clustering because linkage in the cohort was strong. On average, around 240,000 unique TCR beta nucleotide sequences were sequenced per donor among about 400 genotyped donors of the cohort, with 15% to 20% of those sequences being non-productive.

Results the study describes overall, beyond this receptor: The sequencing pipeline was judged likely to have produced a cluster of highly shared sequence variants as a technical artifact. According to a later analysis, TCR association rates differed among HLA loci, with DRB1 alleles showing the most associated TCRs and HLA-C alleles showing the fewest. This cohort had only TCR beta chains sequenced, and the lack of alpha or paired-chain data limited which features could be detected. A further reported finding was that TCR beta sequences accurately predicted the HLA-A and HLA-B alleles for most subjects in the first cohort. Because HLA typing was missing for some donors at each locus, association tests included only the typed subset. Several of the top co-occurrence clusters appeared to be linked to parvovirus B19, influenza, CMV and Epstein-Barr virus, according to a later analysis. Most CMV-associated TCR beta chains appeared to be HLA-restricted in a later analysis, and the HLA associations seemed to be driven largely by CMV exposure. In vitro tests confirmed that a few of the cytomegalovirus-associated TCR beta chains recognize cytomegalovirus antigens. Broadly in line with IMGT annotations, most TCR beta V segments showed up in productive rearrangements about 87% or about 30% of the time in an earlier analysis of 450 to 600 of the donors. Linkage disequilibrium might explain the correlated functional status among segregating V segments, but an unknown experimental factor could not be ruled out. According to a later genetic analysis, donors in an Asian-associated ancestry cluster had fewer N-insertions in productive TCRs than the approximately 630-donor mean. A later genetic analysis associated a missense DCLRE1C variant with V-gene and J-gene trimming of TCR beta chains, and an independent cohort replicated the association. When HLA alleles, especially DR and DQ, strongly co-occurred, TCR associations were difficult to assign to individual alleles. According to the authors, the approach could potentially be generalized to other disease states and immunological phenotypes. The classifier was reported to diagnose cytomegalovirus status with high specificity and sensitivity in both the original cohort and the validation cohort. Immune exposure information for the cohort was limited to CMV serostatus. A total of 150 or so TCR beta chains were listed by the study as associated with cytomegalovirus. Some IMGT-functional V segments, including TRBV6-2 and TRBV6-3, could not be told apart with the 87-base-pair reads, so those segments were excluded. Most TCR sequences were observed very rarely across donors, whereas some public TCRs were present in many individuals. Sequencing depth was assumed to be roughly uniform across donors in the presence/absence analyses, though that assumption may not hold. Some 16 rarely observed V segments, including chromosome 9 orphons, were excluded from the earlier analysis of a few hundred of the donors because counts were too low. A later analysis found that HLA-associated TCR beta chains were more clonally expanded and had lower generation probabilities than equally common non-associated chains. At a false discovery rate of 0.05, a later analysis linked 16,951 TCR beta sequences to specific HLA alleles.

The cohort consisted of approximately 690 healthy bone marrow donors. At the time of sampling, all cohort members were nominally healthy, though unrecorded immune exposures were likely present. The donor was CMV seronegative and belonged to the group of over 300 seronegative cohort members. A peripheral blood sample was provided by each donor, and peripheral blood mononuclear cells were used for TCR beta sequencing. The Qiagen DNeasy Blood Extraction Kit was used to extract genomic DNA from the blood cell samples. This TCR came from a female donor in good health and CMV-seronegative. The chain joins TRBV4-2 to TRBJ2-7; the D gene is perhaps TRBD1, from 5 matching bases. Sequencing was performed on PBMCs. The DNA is TGTGCCAGCAGCCCGTCGGACCCCCAGGGGCAGTACTTC. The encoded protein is CASSPSDPQGQYF.